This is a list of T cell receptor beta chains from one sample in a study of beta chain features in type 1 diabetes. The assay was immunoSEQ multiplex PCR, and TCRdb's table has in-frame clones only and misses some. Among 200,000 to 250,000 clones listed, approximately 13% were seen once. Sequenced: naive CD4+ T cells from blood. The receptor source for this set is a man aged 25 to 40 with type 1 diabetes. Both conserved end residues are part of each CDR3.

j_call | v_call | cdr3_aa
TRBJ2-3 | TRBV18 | CASSPSNTDTQYF
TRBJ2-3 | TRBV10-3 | CAIRWRDDLIGQYF
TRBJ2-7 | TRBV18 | CASQDSGYEQYF
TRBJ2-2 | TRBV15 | CATSSGRGFTGELFF
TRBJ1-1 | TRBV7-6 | CASSRETGTGRSFF
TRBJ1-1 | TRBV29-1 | CSVAQNQNTEAFF
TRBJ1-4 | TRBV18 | CASSSGIVDEKLFF
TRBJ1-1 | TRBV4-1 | CASFGQGPGGAFF
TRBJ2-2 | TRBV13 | CASSLGSGENTGELFF
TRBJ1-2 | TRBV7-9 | CASSRPGQEAYGYTF
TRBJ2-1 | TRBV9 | CASSGRGSSYNEQFF
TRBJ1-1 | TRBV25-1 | CASRDDRGGTEAFF
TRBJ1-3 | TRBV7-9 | CASSLGSGGAASGNTIYF